A single T cell receptor (beta chain) is shown here with its context. Its antigen is currently not known. Base-call qualities are not available, and no considerably larger clone is one nucleotide away. The donors were healthy, HIV-negative adults who had no recently reported acute infections or vaccinations. Every donor was a Caucasian adult living in Nashville, Tennessee, USA. CD4+ T cells were enriched by magnetic negative selection; naive cells were then positively selected on CD45RA, and the negative fraction formed the memory subset. After blood collection by leukapheresis, PBMCs were isolated using Ficoll-Histopaque density gradient centrifugation and then cryopreserved in the vapor phase of liquid nitrogen. Purity and quantity of every magnetically sorted T cell population were checked by analytical flow cytometry. Genomic DNA was isolated from every sorted fraction and measured by UV absorbance on a Nanodrop 2000c.

Using the deep immunoSEQ assay, multiplex PCR amplified TCR CDR3 regions from genomic DNA. Extracted genomic DNA from each cell subset was spread evenly across all wells of several immunoSEQ 96-well plates, with each plate serving as a replicate. For sorted subsets, each replicate PCR was loaded with around 220 ng genomic DNA, equivalent to 25,000 to 35,000 T cell genomes. Purified libraries were measured with a Qubit 3.0 fluorometer, size-checked on a Bioanalyzer 2100, and measured again with the KAPA Library Quantification kit. Every immunoSEQ 96-well plate was sequenced on a separate single-read 150-cycle Illumina NextSeq 550 flow cell. The original methods were these. Because only junctional sequences without quality scores were contained in the immunoSEQ output, filtering matching that applied to full-length reads could not be performed. Sequences were annotated with PyIR, a Python wrapper for IgBLAST v1.9, using IMGT germline references to assign V/J genes and CDR3. Any read was removed if the V/J assignment was weak (E-value above 1e-6), the CDR3 was missing, or the read contained stop codons, out-of-frame junctions, or ambiguous translated residues. V3J clonotypes were defined as sequences sharing an identical inferred V gene, J gene, and CDR3 amino acid sequence. Percentage overlap between repertoires was computed as shared unique clonotypes divided by the size of the smaller repertoire. RTK rarefaction, the Chao1 estimator, and Recon v2.1 estimates of unobserved clonotypes were used to assess repertoire richness. Generation probabilities were computed with OLGA for all TCRbeta clonotypes obtained by the gDNA method from several donors. This immuneACCESS table, as held by TCRdb, lists in-frame sequences with V and J called but not all clones. Of the missing ones, under half trace to an unresolved V gene in checked studies; the others have no known cause. That table gives V, J and clone size, and the DNA gave D and trimming. The sample has hundreds of thousands of clones on record, over 65% of them singletons. The ten largest clonotypes hold about 1.7% of the sample.

This entry is derived from a study of shared clonotypes between healthy human individuals (TCRdb year 2020). The study in broad terms: The cohort included three men and a couple of women between 18 and 49 years of age. For each donor, three plates each were used for CD4 naive and CD4 memory, two plates were used for CD8 naive, and one plate was used for CD8 memory. To estimate repertoire size and how much clonotypes are shared between individuals, the study performed deep sequencing of blood TCR repertoires from roughly five healthy adults. To increase sequencing depth and limit assay-specific biases, different laboratories used diverse techniques to prepare libraries and sequence TCR repertoires. Leukapheresis yielded between about 0.94 and 8.9 billion PBMCs per donor.

Here is what the overall study found, with its caveats: Because the study included a small number of donors, the genetic and exposure-history diversity represented was limited. Sharing across a handful of donors was observed for about 4.8% of naive CD4, 3% to 3.5% of naive CD8, 2% to 2.5% of memory CD4, and around 0.4% of memory CD8 clonotypes. Pairwise subsampling led to the expectation that sequencing depth would affect the degree of clonotype sharing among donors. Sampling was restricted to blood, and TCR repertoires in tissue are likely to differ from TCR repertoires in blood. Naive subsets generally had larger estimated clonotype richness than memory subsets did. Clonotypes shared by all four sorted-subset donors showed higher generation probabilities than non-shared clonotypes. Rarefaction of sorted-subset datasets indicated incomplete sequencing despite the large sequencing depth.

Taken from cysteine to phenylalanine, the CDR3 has 14 residues. The kept DNA is CDR3 alone, 42 bases in frame from the first base. V was cut back by 3 bases and J by 0 bases, leaving a gap of 9 bases between them. CDR1 and CDR2, looked up from the germline V gene (reference sequence), are SEHNR and FQNEAQ. The sample comprised memory CD4+ T cells sorted from blood. The cell subset or site label, read with the paper, signifies: CD45RA-negative fraction. The clonotype originates from a woman in her 30s in good health. The V gene is TRBV7-9 and the J gene is TRBJ2-7, with no reliable assignment of the D segment. In nucleotide form, the sequence is TGTGCCAGCAGCTTGACACCTTCCTCCTACGAGCAGTACTTC. This is translated as CASSLTPSSYEQYF. Outside the CDR3, residues come from the reference TRBV7-9 and TRBJ2-7 proteins, so the full variable domain is: DTGVSQNPRHKITKRGQNVTFRCDPISEHNRLYWYRQTLGQGPEFLTYFQNEAQLEKSRLLSDRFSAERPKGSFSTLEIQRTEQGDSAMYLCASSLTPSSYEQYFGPGTRLTVT.